Shown below are 26 T cell receptor beta chains from a single sample sequenced in a study of cytomegalovirus exposure and HLA in healthy donors. Primers included in the PCR were 60 Vbeta and 13 Jbeta primers. The assay was immunoSEQ multiplex PCR, and TCRdb's table has in-frame clones only and misses some. Among tens of thousands of clones listed, 65% to 70% were seen once. Material for sequencing was PBMCs. The receptors derive from a male donor in good health and CMV-seropositive.

The chain is built from TRBV5-4 and TRBJ2-7; possibly TRBD2 for D (5 bases). This CDR3 region has 13 residues. Germline assignment: CDR1 SGHNT and CDR2 YYREEE (reference sequence). The ends were cut back, 0 bases at V and 7 bases at J, with 11 bases in the middle. The CDR3 DNA sequence: TGTGCCAGCAGCTTGGTGAACGGGAATGAGCAGTACTTC. Its protein product is CASSLVNGNEQYF.

This chain uses TRBV5-1 with TRBJ2-1, with D possibly TRBD2 on 5 matching bases. CDR3 size: 13 residues. Germline V gives CDR1 SGHRS, CDR2 YFSETQ. Trimming took off 0 bases at V and 5 bases at J, with 6 bases between the two ends. Here the CDR3 DNA reads TGCGCCAGCAGCTTGGACGGGAACAATGAGCAGTTCTTC. This sequence encodes CASSLDGNNEQFF.

This clone was detected only a few times. This rearrangement joins TRBV7-2 to TRBJ2-2; 7 bases fit TRBD2. This CDR3 is built from 16 residues. CDR1 is SGHTA, CDR2 FQGNSA, per germline. J lost 6 bases, V lost 5 bases, and 12 bases had no gene match. DNA for the CDR3: TGTGCCAGCAGCCCAGACGGGGGGATAGGGGCCGGGGAGCTGTTTTTT. Protein sequence: CASSPDGGIGAGELFF.

This rearrangement joins TRBV5-1 to TRBJ1-4; 8 positions match TRBD1. CDR3 size: 16 residues. Germline trimming cut 3 bases from V and 13 bases from J; bases unmatched to any gene: 17. Germline V CDR1 and CDR2: SGHRS, YFSETQ. This CDR3 reads CASSSDPGTGNVGLFF. Written as DNA, the CDR3 is TGCGCCAGCAGCTCAGACCCCGGGACAGGCAACGTTGGACTGTTTTTT. The variable domain in full, completed from reference TRBV5-1 and TRBJ1-4, reads KAGVTQTPRYLIKTRGQQVTLSCSPISGHRSVSWYQQTPGQGLQFLFEYFSETQRNKGNFPGRFSGRQFSNSRSEMNVSTLELGDSALYLCASSSDPGTGNVGLFFGSGTQLSVL.

This clone occurred a few times. The chain joins TRBV6-1 to TRBJ2-4; TRBD1 matches 7 bases. V lost 3 bases to trimming and J lost 2 bases; unmatched junction nucleotides: 4. CDR1 is MNHNS, CDR2 SASEGT, per germline. The CDR3 is 15 residues long. The chain's CDR3 is CASSEAGGTKNIQYF. The CDR3 DNA reads TGTGCCAGCAGTGAGGCAGGGGGAACCAAAAACATTCAGTACTTC.

The chain carries TRBV2 and TRBJ1-2; tentative D call: TRBD1 (6 bases). V lost 5 bases to trimming and J lost 2 bases, with 9 bases between them. This CDR3 has 13 amino acids. Germline V lookup: CDR1 SNHLY, CDR2 FYNNEI. The CDR3 loop is CASSLTGNYGYTF. The DNA for the CDR3 is TGTGCCAGCAGTTTAACAGGGAACTATGGCTACACCTTC.

The chain carries TRBV15 and TRBJ1-3; 8 nucleotides align to TRBD1. The V segment lost 1 base and the J segment 6 bases; nucleotides outside the gene matches: 11. Per germline, CDR1 LNHNV and CDR2 YYDKDF (reference sequence). The CDR3 totals 17 residues. The CDR3 DNA reads as TGTGCCACCAGCAGAGTGGGACAGGTCGGAGCCTTAAACACCATATATTTT. Translation: CATSRVGQVGALNTIYF.

This clone has more than one count but fewer than ten. The CDR3 DNA sequence: TGTGCCAGCAGCTTCGGCTGGGAGGCCAATGAGCAGTTCTTC. Amino acid sequence: CASSFGWEANEQFF. The chain has TRBV7-2 and TRBJ2-1; possible D gene TRBD2, 6 bases. From germline, CDR1 is SGHTA and CDR2 FQGNSA. The CDR3 runs to 14 residues. V lost 3 bases, J lost 6 bases, and 12 bases lay in between.

The V gene is TRBV19, the J gene TRBJ1-4, with D perhaps TRBD1 (5 bases). The V gene lost 5 bases and the J gene lost 4 bases, with 14 bases spanning the gap. Germline-derived CDR1 and CDR2 are LNHDA and SQIVND (reference sequence). The CDR3 has 15 amino acids. CDR3 nucleotide sequence: TGTGCCAGTAGTTCTCCCAAGGGGAATAATGAAAAACTGTTTTTT. It specifies CASSSPKGNNEKLFF. The full variable domain, in which reference TRBV19 and TRBJ1-4 provide the parts outside the CDR3, is DGGITQSPKYLFRKEGQNVTLSCEQNLNHDAMYWYRQDPGQGLRLIYYSQIVNDFQKGDIAEGYSVSREKKESFPLTVTSAQKNPTAFYLCASSSPKGNNEKLFFGSGTQLSVL.

V gene TRBV6-5 combines with J gene TRBJ1-1; D unresolved. V was trimmed by 8 bases and J by 1 base, leaving 17 bases between them. This CDR3 has 15 amino acids. CDR1 and CDR2 (germline): MNHEY, SVGAGI. CDR3 nucleotides: TGTGCCAGCGCCTCAGGCGCTGCCGGGAACACTGAAGCTTTCTTT. This encodes CASASGAAGNTEAFF.

The V gene is TRBV7-3, the J gene TRBJ1-5; D gene uncertain. There are 16 residues in the CDR3. Germline CDR1 is SGHTA and CDR2 is FQGTGA. Trimming stripped 2 bases from V and 1 base from J, with 12 bases between. CDR3 DNA sequence: TGTGCCAGCAGCTTATTATGGCCCAAGAGCAATCAGCCCCAGCATTTT. It yields the protein CASSLLWPKSNQPQHF.

The J gene is TRBJ1-2, the V gene TRBV6-5; tentative D call: TRBD1 (5 bases). Trimming took 7 bases from V and 5 from J, leaving 11 bases between them. The CDR3 is 12 residues long. Germline loops: CDR1 MNHEY, CDR2 SVGAGI. The DNA for the CDR3 is TGTGCCAGCACCCCTGGGGGGTATGGCTACACCTTC. Its protein is CASTPGGYGYTF.

The chain links TRBV6-5 to TRBJ2-7, with a possible D match to TRBD2 (6 bases). The V end was cut by 8 bases, the J end by 2 bases, with 16 bases between. Germline assignment: CDR1 MNHEY and CDR2 SVGAGI. This CDR3 has 14 amino acids. The CDR3 sequence is CASRAGGNAYEQYF. CDR3 DNA sequence: TGTGCCAGCCGGGCTGGGGGGAATGCCTACGAGCAGTACTTC.

V gene TRBV5-6 combines with J gene TRBJ2-7; possible D gene TRBD2, 6 bases. Between the trimmed V and J ends, which lost 4 bases and 0 bases, there was a span of 26 bases. CDR3 size: 19 residues. CDR1 SGHDT and CDR2 YYEEEE come from the germline V gene. For the CDR3, the DNA is TGTGCCAGCAGCGGCCCTCCTCCGTCCTCTAGCGCCCGCTCCTACGAGCAGTACTTC. Protein: CASSGPPPSSSARSYEQYF.

The chain links TRBV6-6 to TRBJ2-1; D is possibly TRBD1 (6 bases). Looked up from germline, CDR1 is MNHNY and CDR2 is SVGAGI (reference sequence). The CDR3 is 14 amino acids. Trimming left V 4 bases short and J 2 bases short, with 9 bases between. The CDR3 region is CASSSRTAYNEQFF. CDR3 nucleotide sequence: TGTGCCAGCAGTTCCCGGACAGCCTACAATGAGCAGTTCTTC.

This chain joins TRBV5-1 and TRBJ2-3, with TRBD1 identical over 11 bases. This CDR3 contains 16 residues. The V gene end was trimmed by 7 bases and the J gene end by 3 bases; junction bases not matched to a gene: 10. The germline gives CDR1 SGHRS, CDR2 YFSETQ. For the CDR3, the DNA is TGCGCCAGCCGTTACCGGACAGGGGGCCTAACAGATACGCAGTATTTT. It yields the protein CASRYRTGGLTDTQYF.

The chain carries TRBV29-1 and TRBJ1-2, with D possibly matching TRBD1 (5 bases). Trimming removed 3 bases at V and 5 bases at J, with 10 bases between. Looked up from germline, CDR1 is SQVTM and CDR2 is ANQGSEA. The CDR3 length is 12 residues. The chain's CDR3 is CSVDRVTYGYTF. CDR3 sequence (DNA): TGCAGCGTTGACAGGGTTACATATGGCTACACCTTC. The full variable domain, its missing parts supplied by reference TRBV29-1 and TRBJ1-2, is SAVISQKPSRDICQRGTSLTIQCQVDSQVTMMFWYRQQPGQSLTLIATANQGSEATYESGFVIDKFPISRPNLTFSTLTVSNMSPEDSSIYLCSVDRVTYGYTFGSGTRLTVV.

This clone appeared a few times. The chain joins TRBV6-6 to TRBJ2-7; the D gene is possibly TRBD1 (6 bases). V was trimmed by 4 bases and J by 6 bases, leaving 13 bases between them. Per the germline V gene, CDR1 is MNHNY and CDR2 is SVGAGI (reference sequence). The CDR3 consists of 13 residues. DNA of the CDR3: TGTGCCAGCAGTTCAAATACAGGGACCGAGCAGTACTTC. Translation: CASSSNTGTEQYF.

The V call is TRBV19, the J call TRBJ2-6, with TRBD1 matching over 8 bases. CDR3 length equals 13 residues. The junction had 8 bases not matched to a gene; V was cut back by 6 bases and J by 13 bases. Germline V CDR1 and CDR2: LNHDA, SQIVND (reference sequence). CDR3 DNA: TGTGCCAGTAGAGGGGACAGGTTTATGGTCCTGACTTTC. Protein: CASRGDRFMVLTF.

J is TRBJ2-5 and V is TRBV4-3, with 8 bases aligning to TRBD2. This CDR3 region has 16 residues. V dropped 4 bases and J dropped 2; count of bases not matched to a gene: 9. Germline assignment: CDR1 LGHNA and CDR2 YSLEER. This CDR3 reads CASSLGVAGGQETQYF. The CDR3 region has the DNA TGCGCCAGCAGCCTGGGTGTGGCGGGGGGACAAGAGACCCAGTACTTC.

A few counts support this clone. The DNA for the CDR3 is TGTGCCAGCAGCCTCCGGACAGCCGGGGAACCCCTCCACTTT. Protein product: CASSLRTAGEPLHF. This chain joins TRBV7-2 and TRBJ1-6; D is possibly TRBD1 (6 bases). Germline V CDR1 and CDR2: SGHTA, FQGNSA. The CDR3 has 14 amino acids. Trimming removed 5 bases at V and 12 bases at J, with 17 bases between.

The chain carries TRBV4-3 and TRBJ2-7; D is unclear. V was cut by 0 bases and J by 3 bases, with 6 bases left in between. The CDR3 contains 13 residues. Germline values: CDR1 LGHNA, CDR2 YSLEER. The DNA for the CDR3 is TGCGCCAGCAGCCAAGAGGGCAGCTACGAGCAGTACTTC. Its protein is CASSQEGSYEQYF.

This chain links TRBV9 with TRBJ2-1; 8 bases agree with TRBD2. The J segment lost 7 bases and the V segment lost 0 bases, leaving 9 bases of the junction unmatched. Germline V gene sequence: CDR1 SGDLS, CDR2 YYNGEE. The CDR3 runs 16 residues. The CDR3, as DNA: TGTGCCAGCAGCGTAGGTGGGACTAGTCCCCCTAATGAGCAGTTCTTC. Amino acids: CASSVGGTSPPNEQFF.

The V gene is TRBV29-1, the J gene TRBJ2-5; D is possibly TRBD1 (5 bases). The CDR3 contains 13 residues. Germline lookup yields CDR1 SQVTM and CDR2 ANQGSEA. V was pared by 3 bases and J by 1 base, with 9 bases between. CDR3 amino acids: CSVDTQAQETQYF. The CDR3 coding sequence is TGCAGCGTTGATACACAGGCCCAAGAGACCCAGTACTTC.

The J gene is TRBJ2-5, the V gene TRBV6-6, with 7 bases that match TRBD1. Trimming removed 9 bases from V and 2 bases from J; junction bases left unmatched: 9. CDR1 is MNHNY, CDR2 SVGAGI, per germline (reference sequence). The CDR3 sequence is 14 residues long. The CDR3, as DNA: TGTGCCAGTCAATCGGGGACAGTTCAAGAGACCCAGTACTTC. Its protein product is CASQSGTVQETQYF.

This clone was observed a handful of times. J is TRBJ1-1 and V is TRBV5-4; the D gene is possibly TRBD1 (5 bases). The CDR3 is made up of 16 amino acids. CDR1 SGHNT and CDR2 YYREEE come from the germline V gene (reference sequence). Trimming removed 2 bases at V and 0 bases at J, with 14 bases between. The CDR3 DNA reads TGTGCCAGCAGCTTCGGGGGGATCTCCATGAACACTGAAGCTTTCTTT. It translates to CASSFGGISMNTEAFF.